The rows below give T cell receptor beta chains drawn from one sample of a study of T-cell reconstitution after alpha-beta-depleted transplantation in children. A single record per CDR3 protein comes from TCRdb applying MiXCR to the PCR reads. The data contain 400,000 to 550,000 distinct CDR3 sequences, over 9.5% of them singletons. The sequenced sample was PBMCs, obtained before TCRalphabeta/CD19-depleted stem cell transplant. The origin of the receptors is a child younger than 10 with inherited bone marrow failure, due to receive a stem cell transplant. Each CDR3 is given with its conserved first and last residue. A D gene is named only where the DNA matches it firmly. Clone size is not always given. Where it is, it says once, few, many or a class for expanded clones.

CDR3 protein: CASSFQREDGGELFF; CDR3 DNA: TGTGCCAGCAGCTTTCAGCGGGAGGACGGCGGGGAGCTGTTTTTT; V gene: TRBV7-2; D gene: TRBD2; clone size: many; J gene: TRBJ2-2
CDR3 protein: CASSRDSLYEQYF; CDR3 DNA: TGTGCCAGCAGTCGGGACAGTTTGTACGAGCAGTACTTC; V gene: TRBV12-3/TRBV12-4; D gene: TRBD1; clone size: many; J gene: TRBJ2-7
CDR3 protein: CASSSGTDYFGELFF; CDR3 DNA: TGTGCCAGCAGTTCCGGGACTGATTACTTCGGGGAGCTGTTTTTT; V gene: TRBV5-1; D gene: .; clone size: many; J gene: TRBJ2-2
CDR3 protein: CASSLGGGREKLFF; CDR3 DNA: TGTGCCAGCAGCCTGGGAGGGGGAAGAGAAAAACTGTTTTTT; V gene: TRBV4-2; D gene: .; clone size: many; J gene: TRBJ1-4
CDR3 protein: CASSFSGPTYEQYF; CDR3 DNA: TGTGCCAGCAGCTTCTCAGGGCCGACCTACGAGCAGTACTTC; V gene: TRBV5-6; D gene: .; clone size: many; J gene: TRBJ2-7
CDR3 protein: CASRPSGLAEQETQYF; CDR3 DNA: TGTGCCAGCAGGCCCTCGGGACTAGCGGAACAAGAGACCCAGTACTTC; V gene: TRBV12-3/TRBV12-4; D gene: TRBD2; clone size: many; J gene: TRBJ2-5
CDR3 protein: CASSVVAGVTDTQYF; CDR3 DNA: TGTGCCAGCAGCGTAGTTGCGGGAGTAACAGATACGCAGTATTTT; V gene: TRBV9; D gene: TRBD2; clone size: many; J gene: TRBJ2-3
CDR3 protein: CSVTTSGTYHEQYF; CDR3 DNA: TGCAGCGTCACCACTAGCGGGACGTACCACGAGCAGTACTTC; V gene: TRBV29-1; D gene: TRBD2; clone size: few; J gene: TRBJ2-7
CDR3 protein: CSARNYGGTGDTQYF; CDR3 DNA: TGCAGTGCTCGAAACTACGGGGGCACGGGAGATACGCAGTATTTT; V gene: TRBV20-1; D gene: .; clone size: .; J gene: TRBJ2-3
CDR3 protein: CASSQDQRTGTYEQYF; CDR3 DNA: TGCGCCAGCAGCCAAGATCAACGGACAGGGACGTACGAGCAGTACTTC; V gene: TRBV4-1; D gene: TRBD1; clone size: many; J gene: TRBJ2-7